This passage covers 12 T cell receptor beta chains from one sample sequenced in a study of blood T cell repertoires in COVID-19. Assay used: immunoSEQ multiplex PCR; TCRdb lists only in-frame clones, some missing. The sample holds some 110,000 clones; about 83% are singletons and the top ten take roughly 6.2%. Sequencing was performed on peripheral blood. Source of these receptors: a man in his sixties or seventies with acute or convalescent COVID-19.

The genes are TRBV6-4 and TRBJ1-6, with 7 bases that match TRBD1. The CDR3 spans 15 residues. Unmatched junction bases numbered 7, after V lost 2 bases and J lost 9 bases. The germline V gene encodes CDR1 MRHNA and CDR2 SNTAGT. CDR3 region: CASSDEGAGGSPLHF. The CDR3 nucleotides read TGTGCCAGCAGTGACGAGGGGGCAGGAGGTTCACCCCTCCACTTT.

The CDR3 DNA sequence: TGTGCCAGCAGCCCACGGTTGGTTGGAAACACCATATATTTT. It translates to CASSPRLVGNTIYF. The gene calls are TRBV7-2 and TRBJ1-3; D remains unclear. The germline V gene encodes CDR1 SGHTA and CDR2 FQGNSA. Trimming cost V 5 bases and J 3 bases, with 11 bases left between them. This CDR3 has 14 residues.

The CDR3 protein is CASGGGEGNEQFF. In nucleotides, the CDR3 is TGTGCCAGCGGGGGCGGGGAGGGGAATGAGCAGTTCTTC. V usage is TRBV7-3 and J usage is TRBJ2-1; D perhaps matches TRBD2 (7 bases). Trimming removed 8 bases at V and 7 bases at J, with 15 bases between. The germline gives CDR1 SGHTA, CDR2 FQGTGA. The CDR3 is made up of 13 amino acids.

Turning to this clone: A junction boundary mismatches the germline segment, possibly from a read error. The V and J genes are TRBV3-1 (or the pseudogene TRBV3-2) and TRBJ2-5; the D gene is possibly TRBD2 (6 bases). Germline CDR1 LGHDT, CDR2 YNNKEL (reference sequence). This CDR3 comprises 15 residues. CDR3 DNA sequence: TGTGCCAGCAGCCAAGGAGCGGGTGTCCGAGAGGCCCAGTACTTC. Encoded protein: CASSQGAGVREAQYF.

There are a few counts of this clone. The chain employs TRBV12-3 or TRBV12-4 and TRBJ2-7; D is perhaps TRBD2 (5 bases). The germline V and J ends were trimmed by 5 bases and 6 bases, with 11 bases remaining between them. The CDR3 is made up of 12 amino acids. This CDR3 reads CASSPDRGEQYF. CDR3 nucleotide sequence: TGTGCCAGCAGTCCGGACCGGGGCGAGCAGTACTTC.

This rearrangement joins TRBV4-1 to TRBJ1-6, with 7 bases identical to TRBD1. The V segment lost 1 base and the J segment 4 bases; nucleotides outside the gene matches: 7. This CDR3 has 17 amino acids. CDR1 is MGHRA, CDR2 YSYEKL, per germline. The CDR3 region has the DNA TGCGCCAGCAGCCAAGCCTCCCCGGACAGGTATAATTCACCCCTCCACTTT. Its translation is CASSQASPDRYNSPLHF.

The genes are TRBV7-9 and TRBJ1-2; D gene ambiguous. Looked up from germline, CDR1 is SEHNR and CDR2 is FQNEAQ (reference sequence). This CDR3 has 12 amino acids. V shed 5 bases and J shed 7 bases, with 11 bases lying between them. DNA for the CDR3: TGTGCCAGCAGCCCTAAACGGGGTGGCTACACCTTC. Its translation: CASSPKRGGYTF.

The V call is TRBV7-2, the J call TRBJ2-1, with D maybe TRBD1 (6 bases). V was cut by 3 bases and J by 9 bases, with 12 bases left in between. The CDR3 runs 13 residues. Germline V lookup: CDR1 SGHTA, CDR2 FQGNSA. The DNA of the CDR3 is TGTGCCAGCAGCTTGGGGGCTCGGGGTGAGCAGTTCTTC. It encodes CASSLGARGEQFF. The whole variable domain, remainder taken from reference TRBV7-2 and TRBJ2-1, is GAGVSQSPSNKVTEKGKDVELRCDPISGHTALYWYRQSLGQGLEFLIYFQGNSAPDKSGLPSDRFSAERTGGSVSTLTIQRTQQEDSAVYLCASSLGARGEQFFGPGTRLTVL.

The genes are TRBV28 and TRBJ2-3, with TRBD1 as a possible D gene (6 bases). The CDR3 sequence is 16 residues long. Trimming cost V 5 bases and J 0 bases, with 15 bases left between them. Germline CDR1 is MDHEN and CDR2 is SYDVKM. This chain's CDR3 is CASSTPWTVSTDTQYF. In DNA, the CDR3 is TGTGCCAGCAGTACTCCTTGGACAGTAAGCACAGATACGCAGTATTTT.

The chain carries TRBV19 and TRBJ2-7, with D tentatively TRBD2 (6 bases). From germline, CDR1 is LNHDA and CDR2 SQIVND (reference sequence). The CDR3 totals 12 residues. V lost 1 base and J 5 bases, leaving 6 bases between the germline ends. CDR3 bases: TGTGCCAGTAGTATAGGCGGGAACGAGCAGTACTTC. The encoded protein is CASSIGGNEQYF.

The CDR3, as DNA: TGTGCCAGCAGATTCTTCGGACAGCTCACAGATACGCAGTATTTT. Protein: CASRFFGQLTDTQYF. The chain carries TRBV2 and TRBJ2-3; tentatively, D is TRBD1 (6 bases). The V and J ends lost 6 bases and 2 bases respectively, with 15 bases between them. The germline CDR1 and CDR2 sequences are SNHLY and FYNNEI. The CDR3 runs to 15 residues.

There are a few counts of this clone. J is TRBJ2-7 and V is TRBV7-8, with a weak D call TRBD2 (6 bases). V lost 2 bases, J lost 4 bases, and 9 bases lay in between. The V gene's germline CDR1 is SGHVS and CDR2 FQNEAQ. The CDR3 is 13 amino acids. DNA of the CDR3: TGTGCCAGCAGCTTAACCCGGGGGTACGAGCAGTACTTC. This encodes CASSLTRGYEQYF.